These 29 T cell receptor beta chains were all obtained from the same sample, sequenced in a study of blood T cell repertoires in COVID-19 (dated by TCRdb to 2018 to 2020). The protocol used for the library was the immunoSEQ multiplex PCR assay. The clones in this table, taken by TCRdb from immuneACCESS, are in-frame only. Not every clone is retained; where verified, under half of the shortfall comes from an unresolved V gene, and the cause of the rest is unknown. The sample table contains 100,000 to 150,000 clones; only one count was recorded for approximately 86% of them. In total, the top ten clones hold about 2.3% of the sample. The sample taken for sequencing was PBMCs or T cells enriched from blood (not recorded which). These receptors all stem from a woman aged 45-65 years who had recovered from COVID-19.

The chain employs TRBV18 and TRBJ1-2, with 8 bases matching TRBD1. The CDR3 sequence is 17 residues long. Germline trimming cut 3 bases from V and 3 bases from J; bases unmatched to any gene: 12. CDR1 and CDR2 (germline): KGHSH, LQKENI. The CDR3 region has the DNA TGTGCCAGCTCACCTAACCCCAGACAGGGGAACGACTATGGCTACACCTTC. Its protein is CASSPNPRQGNDYGYTF.

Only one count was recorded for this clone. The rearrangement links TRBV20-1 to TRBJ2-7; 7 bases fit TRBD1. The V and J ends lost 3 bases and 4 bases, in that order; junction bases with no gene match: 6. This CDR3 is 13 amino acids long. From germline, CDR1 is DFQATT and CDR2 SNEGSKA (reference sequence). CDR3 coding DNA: TGCAGTGCTAGTGAAGACAGGGAGTACGAGCAGTACTTC. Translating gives CSASEDREYEQYF.

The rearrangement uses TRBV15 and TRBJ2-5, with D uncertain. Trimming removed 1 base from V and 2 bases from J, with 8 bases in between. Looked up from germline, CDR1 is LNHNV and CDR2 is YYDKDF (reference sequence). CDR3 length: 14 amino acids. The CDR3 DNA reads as TGTGCCACCAGCAGAGGAGGCAGTCAAGAGACCCAGTACTTC. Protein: CATSRGGSQETQYF.

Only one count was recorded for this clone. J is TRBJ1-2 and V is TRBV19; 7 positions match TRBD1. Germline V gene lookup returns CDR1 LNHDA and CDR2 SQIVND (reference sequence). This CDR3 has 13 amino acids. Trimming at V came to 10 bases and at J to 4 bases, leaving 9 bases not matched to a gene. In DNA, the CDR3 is TGTGCCACCGATAACCGACAGGGCTATGGCTACACCTTC. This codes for CATDNRQGYGYTF.

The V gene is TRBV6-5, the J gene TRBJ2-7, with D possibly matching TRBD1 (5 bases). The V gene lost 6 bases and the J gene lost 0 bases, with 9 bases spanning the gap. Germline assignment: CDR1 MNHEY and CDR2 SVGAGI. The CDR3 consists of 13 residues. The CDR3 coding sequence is TGTGCCAGCAGACAGGTAGTCTCCTACGAGCAGTACTTC. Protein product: CASRQVVSYEQYF.

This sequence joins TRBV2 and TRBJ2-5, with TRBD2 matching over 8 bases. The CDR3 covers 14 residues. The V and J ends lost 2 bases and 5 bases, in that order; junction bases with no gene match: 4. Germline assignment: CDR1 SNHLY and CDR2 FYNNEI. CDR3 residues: CASSENGGEETQYF. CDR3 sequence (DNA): TGTGCCAGCAGTGAAAACGGGGGGGAGGAGACCCAGTACTTC.

CDR3 amino acids: CASSEGRVYGYTF. The CDR3 nucleotides read TGTGCTAGTTCCGAAGGCAGGGTCTATGGCTACACCTTC. This chain uses TRBV12-5 with TRBJ1-2; D may be TRBD1 (5 bases). The length of the CDR3 is 13 residues. Looked up from germline, CDR1 is LGHNT and CDR2 is FRNRAP. Trimming pared 8 bases from V and 4 bases from J, leaving 14 bases between. Complete variable domain (other parts from reference TRBV12-5 and TRBJ1-2): DARVTQTPRHKVTEMGQEVTMRCQPILGHNTVFWYRQTMMQGLELLAYFRNRAPLDDSGMPKDRFSAEMPDATLATLKIQPSEPRDSAVYFCASSEGRVYGYTFGSGTRLTVV.

CDR3 protein: CASSSTGQGARAEAFF. The DNA of the CDR3 is TGCGCCAGCAGCTCTACCGGACAGGGGGCGCGGGCTGAAGCTTTCTTT. The chain employs TRBV5-1 and TRBJ1-1; 11 nucleotides align to TRBD1. Unmatched junction bases numbered 10, after V lost 3 bases and J lost 6 bases. Germline CDR1 reads SGHRS; CDR2 reads YFSETQ. The CDR3 contains 16 residues.

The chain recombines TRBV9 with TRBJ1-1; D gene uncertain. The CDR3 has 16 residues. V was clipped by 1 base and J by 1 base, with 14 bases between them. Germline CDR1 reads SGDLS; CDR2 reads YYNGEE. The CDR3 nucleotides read TGTGCCAGCAGCGTACTCGACGGGTCGTCGAACACTGAAGCTTTCTTT. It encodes CASSVLDGSSNTEAFF.

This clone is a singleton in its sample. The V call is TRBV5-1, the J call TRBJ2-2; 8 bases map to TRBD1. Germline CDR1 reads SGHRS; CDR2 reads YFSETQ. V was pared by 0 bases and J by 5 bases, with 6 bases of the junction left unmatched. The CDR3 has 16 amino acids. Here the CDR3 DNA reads TGCGCCAGCAGCTTGGAACTCACAGGGGGAACCGGGGAGCTGTTTTTT. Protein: CASSLELTGGTGELFF.

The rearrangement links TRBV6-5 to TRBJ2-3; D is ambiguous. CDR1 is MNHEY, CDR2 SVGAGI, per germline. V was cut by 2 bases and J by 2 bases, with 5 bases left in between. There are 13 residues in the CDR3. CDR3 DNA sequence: TGTGCCAGCAGTTACACTCACACAGATACGCAGTATTTT. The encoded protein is CASSYTHTDTQYF.

The chain's CDR3 is CAWSVAGAGGYEQYF. As DNA, the CDR3 is TGTGCCTGGAGTGTGGCCGGGGCAGGGGGCTACGAGCAGTACTTC. V usage is TRBV30 and J usage is TRBJ2-7; 7 nucleotides align to TRBD1. V was clipped by 0 bases and J by 3 bases; unmatched bases: 8. This CDR3 comprises 15 residues. Per the germline V gene, CDR1 is GTSNPN and CDR2 is SVGIG (reference sequence). The full variable domain, rest sourced from reference TRBV30 and TRBJ2-7, is SQTIHQWPATLVQPVGSPLSLECTVEGTSNPNLYWYRQAAGRGLQLLFYSVGIGQISSEVPQNLSASRPQDRQFILSSKKLLLSDSGFYLCAWSVAGAGGYEQYFGPGTRLTVT.

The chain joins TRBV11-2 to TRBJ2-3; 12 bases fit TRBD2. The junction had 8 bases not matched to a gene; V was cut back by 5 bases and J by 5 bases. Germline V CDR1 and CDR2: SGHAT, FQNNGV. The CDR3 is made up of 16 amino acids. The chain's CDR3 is CASSRLAGGRGDTQYF. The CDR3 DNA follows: TGTGCCAGCAGCCGGCTAGCGGGGGGGCGTGGAGATACGCAGTATTTT.

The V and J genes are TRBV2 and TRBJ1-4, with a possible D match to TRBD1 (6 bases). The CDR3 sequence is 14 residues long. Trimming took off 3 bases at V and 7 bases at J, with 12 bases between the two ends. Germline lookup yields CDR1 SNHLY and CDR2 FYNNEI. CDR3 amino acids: CASSDGQLAEKLFF. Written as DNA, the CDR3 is TGTGCCAGCAGTGACGGACAGTTGGCTGAAAAACTGTTTTTT.

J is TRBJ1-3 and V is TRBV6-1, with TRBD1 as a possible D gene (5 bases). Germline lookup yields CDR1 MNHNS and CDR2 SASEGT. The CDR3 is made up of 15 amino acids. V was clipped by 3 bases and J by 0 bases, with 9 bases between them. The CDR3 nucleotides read TGTGCCAGCAGTGAGCAGGGCACCTCTGGAAACACCATATATTTT. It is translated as CASSEQGTSGNTIYF.

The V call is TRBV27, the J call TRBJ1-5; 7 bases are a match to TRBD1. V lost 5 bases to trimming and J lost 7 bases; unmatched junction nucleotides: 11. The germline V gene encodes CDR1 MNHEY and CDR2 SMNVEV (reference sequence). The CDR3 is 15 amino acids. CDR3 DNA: TGTGCCAGCAGTCCGGACAGGTCGGTGGAACAGCCCCAGCATTTT. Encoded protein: CASSPDRSVEQPQHF.

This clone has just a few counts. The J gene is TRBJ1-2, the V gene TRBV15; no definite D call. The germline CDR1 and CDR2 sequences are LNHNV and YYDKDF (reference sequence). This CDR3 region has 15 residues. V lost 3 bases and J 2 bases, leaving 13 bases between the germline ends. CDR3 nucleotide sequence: TGTGCCACCAGCAGTTCGACTACTTTGAACTATGGCTACACCTTC. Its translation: CATSSSTTLNYGYTF.

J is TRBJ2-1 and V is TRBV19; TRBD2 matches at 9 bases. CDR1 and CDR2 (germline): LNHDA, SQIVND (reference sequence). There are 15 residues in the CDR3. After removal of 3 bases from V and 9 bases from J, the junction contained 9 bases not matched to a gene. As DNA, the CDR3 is TGTGCCAGTAGTATCGGGAGGACTAGCGCTGGTGAGCAGTTCTTC. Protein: CASSIGRTSAGEQFF.

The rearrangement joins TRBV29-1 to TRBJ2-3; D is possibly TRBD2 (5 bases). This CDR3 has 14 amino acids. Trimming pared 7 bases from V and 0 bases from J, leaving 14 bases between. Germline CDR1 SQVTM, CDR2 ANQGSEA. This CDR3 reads CSAVDWESTDTQYF. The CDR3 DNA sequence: TGCAGCGCGGTCGACTGGGAGAGCACAGATACGCAGTATTTT.

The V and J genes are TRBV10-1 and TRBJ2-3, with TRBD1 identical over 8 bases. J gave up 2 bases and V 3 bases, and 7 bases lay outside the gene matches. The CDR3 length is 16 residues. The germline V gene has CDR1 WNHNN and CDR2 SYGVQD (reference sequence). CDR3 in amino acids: CASSDGWTGLTDTQYF. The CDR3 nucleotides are TGCGCCAGCAGTGACGGCTGGACAGGGCTCACAGATACGCAGTATTTT.

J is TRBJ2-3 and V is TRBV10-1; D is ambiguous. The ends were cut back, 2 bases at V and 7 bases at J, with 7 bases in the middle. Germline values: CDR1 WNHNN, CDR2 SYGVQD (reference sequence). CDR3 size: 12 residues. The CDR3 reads CASSEGQNTQYF. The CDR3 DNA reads TGCGCCAGCAGTGAGGGCCAGAATACGCAGTATTTT.

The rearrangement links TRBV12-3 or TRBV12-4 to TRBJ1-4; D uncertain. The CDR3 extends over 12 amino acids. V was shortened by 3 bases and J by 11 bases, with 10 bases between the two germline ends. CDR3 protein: CASSFVAGKLFF. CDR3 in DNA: TGTGCCAGCAGTTTTGTGGCAGGCAAACTGTTTTTT.

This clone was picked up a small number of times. Here the CDR3 reads CAISGSGNTIYF. DNA of the CDR3: TGTGCCATCAGCGGCTCTGGAAACACCATATATTTT. The chain couples TRBV10-3 to TRBJ1-3; D gene unclear. Between the trimmed V and J ends, which lost 6 bases and 0 bases, there was a span of 3 bases. The germline CDR1 and CDR2 sequences are ENHRY and SYGVKD. The CDR3 length is 12 residues.

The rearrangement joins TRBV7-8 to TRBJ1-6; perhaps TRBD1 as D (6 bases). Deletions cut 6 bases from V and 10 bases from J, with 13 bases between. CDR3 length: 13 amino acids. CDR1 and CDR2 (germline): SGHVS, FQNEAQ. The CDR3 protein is CASRPTGSSPLHF. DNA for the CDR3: TGTGCCAGCAGACCAACAGGGAGCTCACCCCTCCACTTT.

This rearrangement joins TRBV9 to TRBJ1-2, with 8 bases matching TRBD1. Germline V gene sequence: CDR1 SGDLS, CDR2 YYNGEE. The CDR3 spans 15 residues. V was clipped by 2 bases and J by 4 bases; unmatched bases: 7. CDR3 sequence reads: CASSVGQEGFYGYTF. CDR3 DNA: TGTGCCAGCAGCGTGGGACAGGAAGGGTTCTATGGCTACACCTTC.

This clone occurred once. The CDR3 region is CASSEQQVNTEAFF. The DNA of the CDR3 is TGTGCCAGCAGTGAACAACAGGTGAACACTGAAGCTTTCTTT. This chain links TRBV6-1 with TRBJ1-1; a possible D gene is TRBD1 (5 bases). Germline CDR1 and CDR2: MNHNS and SASEGT. Trimming removed 2 bases at V and 0 bases at J, with 7 bases between. CDR3 length: 14 amino acids.

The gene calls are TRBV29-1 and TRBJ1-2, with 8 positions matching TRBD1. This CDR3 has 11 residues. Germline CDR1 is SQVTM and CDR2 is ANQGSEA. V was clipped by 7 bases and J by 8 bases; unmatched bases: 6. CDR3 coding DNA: TGCAGCGCCTACAGGGGGGAGGGCTACACCTTC. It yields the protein CSAYRGEGYTF.

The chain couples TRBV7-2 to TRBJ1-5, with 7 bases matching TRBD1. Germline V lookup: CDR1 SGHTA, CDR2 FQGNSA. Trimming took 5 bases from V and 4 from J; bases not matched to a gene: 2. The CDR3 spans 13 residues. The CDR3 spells CASSGQENQPQHF. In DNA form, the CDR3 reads TGTGCCAGCAGCGGACAGGAAAATCAGCCCCAGCATTTT. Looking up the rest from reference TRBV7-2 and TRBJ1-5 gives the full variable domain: GAGVSQSPSNKVTEKGKDVELRCDPISGHTALYWYRQSLGQGLEFLIYFQGNSAPDKSGLPSDRFSAERTGGSVSTLTIQRTQQEDSAVYLCASSGQENQPQHFGDGTRLSIL.

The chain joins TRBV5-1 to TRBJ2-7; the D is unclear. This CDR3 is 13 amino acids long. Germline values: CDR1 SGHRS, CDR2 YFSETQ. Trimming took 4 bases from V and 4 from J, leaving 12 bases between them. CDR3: CASSPPVAYEQYF. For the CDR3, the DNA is TGCGCCAGCAGCCCCCCGGTCGCGTACGAGCAGTACTTC.